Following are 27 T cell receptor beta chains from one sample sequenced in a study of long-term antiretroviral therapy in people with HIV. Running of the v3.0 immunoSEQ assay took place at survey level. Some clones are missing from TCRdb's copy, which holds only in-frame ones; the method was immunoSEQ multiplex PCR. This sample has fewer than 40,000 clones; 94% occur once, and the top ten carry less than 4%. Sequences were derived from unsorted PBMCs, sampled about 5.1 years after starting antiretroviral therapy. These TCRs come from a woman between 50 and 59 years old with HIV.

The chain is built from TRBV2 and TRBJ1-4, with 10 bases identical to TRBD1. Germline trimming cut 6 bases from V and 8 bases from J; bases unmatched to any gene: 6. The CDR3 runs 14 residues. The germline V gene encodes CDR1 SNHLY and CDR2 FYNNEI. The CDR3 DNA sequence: TGTGCCAGCAGGACCGGGACAGGGGTCGAAAAACTGTTTTTT. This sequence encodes CASRTGTGVEKLFF.

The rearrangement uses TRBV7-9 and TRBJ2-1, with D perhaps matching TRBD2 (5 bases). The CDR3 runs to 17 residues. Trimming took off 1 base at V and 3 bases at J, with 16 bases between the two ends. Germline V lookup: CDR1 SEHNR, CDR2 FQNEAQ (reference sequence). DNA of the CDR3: TGTGCCAGCAGCTTAGGGGGTCTCAGCGGAATCTACAATGAGCAGTTCTTC. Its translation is CASSLGGLSGIYNEQFF.

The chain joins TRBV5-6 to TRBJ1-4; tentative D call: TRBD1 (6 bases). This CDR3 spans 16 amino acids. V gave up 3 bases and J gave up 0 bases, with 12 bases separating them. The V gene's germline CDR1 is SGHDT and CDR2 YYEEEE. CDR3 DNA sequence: TGTGCCAGCAGCTACTGGACAGCTGCAACTAATGAAAAACTGTTTTTT. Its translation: CASSYWTAATNEKLFF.

The CDR3 region has the DNA TGTGCCAGCAGTCGACAGAGAGCGTATGGCTACACCTTC. This gives the protein CASSRQRAYGYTF. The V gene is TRBV5-8, the J gene TRBJ1-2, with D perhaps TRBD1 (5 bases). Trimming pared 5 bases from V and 5 bases from J, leaving 13 bases between. This CDR3 has 13 residues. Germline lookup yields CDR1 SGHTS and CDR2 YDEGEE.

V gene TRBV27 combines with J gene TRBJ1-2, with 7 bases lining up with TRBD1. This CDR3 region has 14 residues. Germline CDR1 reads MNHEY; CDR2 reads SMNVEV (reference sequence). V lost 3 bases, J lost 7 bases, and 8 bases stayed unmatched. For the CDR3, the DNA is TGTGCCAGCAGTTTTTCCGACAGGGTGAGTGGCTACACCTTC. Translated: CASSFSDRVSGYTF.

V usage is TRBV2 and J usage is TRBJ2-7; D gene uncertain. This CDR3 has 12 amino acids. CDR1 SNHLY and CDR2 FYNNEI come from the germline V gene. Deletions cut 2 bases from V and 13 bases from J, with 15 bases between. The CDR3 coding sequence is TGTGCCAGCAGTGAATATTTAGGCCAGGCTTACTTC. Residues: CASSEYLGQAYF.

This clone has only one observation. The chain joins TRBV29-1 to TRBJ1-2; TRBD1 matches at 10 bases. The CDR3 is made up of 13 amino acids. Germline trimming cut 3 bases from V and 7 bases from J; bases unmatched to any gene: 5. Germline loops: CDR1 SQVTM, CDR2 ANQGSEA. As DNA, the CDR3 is TGCAGCGTTGACAGACAGGGGGCGCGTGGCTACACCTTC. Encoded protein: CSVDRQGARGYTF.

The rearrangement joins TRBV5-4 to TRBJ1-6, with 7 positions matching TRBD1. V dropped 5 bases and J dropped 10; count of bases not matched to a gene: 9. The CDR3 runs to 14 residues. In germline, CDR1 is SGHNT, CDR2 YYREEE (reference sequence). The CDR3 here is CASSRWGTASPLHF. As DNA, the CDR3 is TGTGCCAGCAGTAGGTGGGGGACAGCCTCACCCCTCCACTTT.

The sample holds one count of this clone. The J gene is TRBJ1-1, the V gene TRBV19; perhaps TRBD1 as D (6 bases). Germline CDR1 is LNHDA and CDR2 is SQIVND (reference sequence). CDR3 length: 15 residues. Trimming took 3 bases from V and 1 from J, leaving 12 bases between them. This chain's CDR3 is CASSIRGAENTEAFF. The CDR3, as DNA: TGTGCCAGTAGTATTCGGGGGGCGGAGAACACTGAAGCTTTCTTT.

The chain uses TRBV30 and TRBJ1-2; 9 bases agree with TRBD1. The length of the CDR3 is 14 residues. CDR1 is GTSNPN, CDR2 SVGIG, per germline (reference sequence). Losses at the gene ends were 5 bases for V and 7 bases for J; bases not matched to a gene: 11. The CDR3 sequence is CAWAAGTGSFGYTF. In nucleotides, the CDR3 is TGTGCCTGGGCCGCCGGGACAGGGAGTTTTGGCTACACCTTC.

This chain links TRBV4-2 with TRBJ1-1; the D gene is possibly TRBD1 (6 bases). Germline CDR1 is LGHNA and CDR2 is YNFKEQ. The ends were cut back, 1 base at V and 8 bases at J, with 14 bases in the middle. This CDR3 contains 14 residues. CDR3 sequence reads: CASSQGQAQGEAFF. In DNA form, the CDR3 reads TGTGCCAGCAGCCAAGGTCAAGCACAGGGAGAAGCTTTCTTT.

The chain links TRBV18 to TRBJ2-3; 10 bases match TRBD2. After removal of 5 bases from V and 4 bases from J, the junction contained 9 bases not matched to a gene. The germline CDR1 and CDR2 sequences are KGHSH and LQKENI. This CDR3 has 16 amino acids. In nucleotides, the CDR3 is TGTGCCAGCTCATCGACTGGACTAGCGGTCCCAGATACGCAGTATTTT. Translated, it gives CASSSTGLAVPDTQYF.

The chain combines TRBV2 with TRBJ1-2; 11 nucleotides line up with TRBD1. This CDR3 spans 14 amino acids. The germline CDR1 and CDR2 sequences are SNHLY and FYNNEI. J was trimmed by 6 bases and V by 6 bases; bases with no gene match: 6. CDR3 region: CASRLDRGRDGYTF. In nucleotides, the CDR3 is TGTGCCAGCAGGCTGGACAGGGGGCGAGATGGCTACACCTTC.

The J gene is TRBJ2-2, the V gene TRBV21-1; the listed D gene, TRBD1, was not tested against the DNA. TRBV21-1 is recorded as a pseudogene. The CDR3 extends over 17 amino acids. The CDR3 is CATPRPTAQGDTGELFF. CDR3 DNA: TGTGCCACCCCCCGCCCCACAGCACAGGGGGACACCGGGGAGCTGTTTTTT.

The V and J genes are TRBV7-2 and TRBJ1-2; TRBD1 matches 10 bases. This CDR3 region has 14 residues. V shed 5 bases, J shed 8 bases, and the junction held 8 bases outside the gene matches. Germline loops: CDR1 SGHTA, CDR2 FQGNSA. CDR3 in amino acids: CASSKSTGGVGYTF. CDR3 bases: TGTGCCAGCAGCAAGTCGACAGGGGGCGTCGGCTACACCTTC.

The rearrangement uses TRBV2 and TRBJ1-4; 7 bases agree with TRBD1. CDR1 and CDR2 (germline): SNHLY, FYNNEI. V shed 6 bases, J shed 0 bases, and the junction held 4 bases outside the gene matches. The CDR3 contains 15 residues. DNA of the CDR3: TGTGCCAGCAGAAGGGACAGCTCAACTAATGAAAAACTGTTTTTT. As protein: CASRRDSSTNEKLFF.

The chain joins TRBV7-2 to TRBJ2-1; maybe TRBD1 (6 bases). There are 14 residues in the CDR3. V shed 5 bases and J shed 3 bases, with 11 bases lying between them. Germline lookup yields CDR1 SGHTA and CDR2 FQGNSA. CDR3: CASSPTGHYNEQFF. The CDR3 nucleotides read TGTGCCAGCAGCCCAACGGGACACTACAATGAGCAGTTCTTC.

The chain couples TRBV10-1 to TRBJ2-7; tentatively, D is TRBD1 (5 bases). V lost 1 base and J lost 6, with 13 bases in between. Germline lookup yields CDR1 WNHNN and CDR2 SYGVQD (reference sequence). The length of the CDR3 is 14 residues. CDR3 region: CASSELQGRGEQYF. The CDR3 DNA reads TGCGCCAGCAGTGAGTTGCAGGGAAGGGGCGAGCAGTACTTC.

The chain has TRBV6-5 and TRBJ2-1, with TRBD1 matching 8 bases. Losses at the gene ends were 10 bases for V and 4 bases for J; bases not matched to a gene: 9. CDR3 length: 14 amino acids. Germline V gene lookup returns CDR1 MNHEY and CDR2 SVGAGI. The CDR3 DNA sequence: TGTGCCACCACCGCGGGGACAGGATACAATGAGCAGTTCTTC. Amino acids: CATTAGTGYNEQFF.

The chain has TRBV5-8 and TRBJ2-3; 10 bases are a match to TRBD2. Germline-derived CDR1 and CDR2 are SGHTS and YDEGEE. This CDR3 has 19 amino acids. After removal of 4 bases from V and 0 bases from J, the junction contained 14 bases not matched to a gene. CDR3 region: CASSPLAGDPDSSTDTQYF. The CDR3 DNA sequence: TGTGCCAGCAGCCCCCTAGCGGGGGACCCTGATTCTAGCACAGATACGCAGTATTTT.

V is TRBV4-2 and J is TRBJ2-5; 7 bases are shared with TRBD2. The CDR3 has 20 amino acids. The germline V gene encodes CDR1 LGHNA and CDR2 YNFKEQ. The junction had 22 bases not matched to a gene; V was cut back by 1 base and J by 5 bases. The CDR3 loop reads CASSQVPGGGISGGMETQYF. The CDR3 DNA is TGTGCCAGCAGCCAAGTTCCGGGCGGGGGTATTTCGGGTGGTATGGAGACCCAGTACTTC.

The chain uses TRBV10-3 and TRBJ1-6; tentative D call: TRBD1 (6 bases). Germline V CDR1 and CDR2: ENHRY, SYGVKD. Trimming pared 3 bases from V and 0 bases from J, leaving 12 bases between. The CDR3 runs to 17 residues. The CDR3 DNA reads TGTGCCATCAGTGATATAGACAGGAGCTCCTATAATTCACCCCTCCACTTT. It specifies CAISDIDRSSYNSPLHF.

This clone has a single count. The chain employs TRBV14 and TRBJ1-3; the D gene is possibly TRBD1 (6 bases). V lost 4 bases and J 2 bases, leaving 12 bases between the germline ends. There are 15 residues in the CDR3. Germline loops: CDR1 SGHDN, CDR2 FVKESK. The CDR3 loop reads CASSLLQGAGNTIYF. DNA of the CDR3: TGTGCCAGCAGCCTATTACAGGGAGCTGGAAACACCATATATTTT. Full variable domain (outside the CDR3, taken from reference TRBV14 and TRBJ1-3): EAGVTQFPSHSVIEKGQTVTLRCDPISGHDNLYWYRRVMGKEIKFLLHFVKESKQDESGMPNNRFLAERTGGTYSTLKVQPAELEDSGVYFCASSLLQGAGNTIYFGEGSWLTVV.

The CDR3 region is CASWSLGEKLFF. CDR3 nucleotides: TGTGCCAGCTGGTCGCTGGGTGAAAAACTGTTTTTT. The chain couples TRBV19 to TRBJ1-4; the D is unclear. V lost 9 bases to trimming and J lost 7 bases, with 12 bases between them. Looked up from germline, CDR1 is LNHDA and CDR2 is SQIVND (reference sequence). This CDR3 is 12 amino acids long.

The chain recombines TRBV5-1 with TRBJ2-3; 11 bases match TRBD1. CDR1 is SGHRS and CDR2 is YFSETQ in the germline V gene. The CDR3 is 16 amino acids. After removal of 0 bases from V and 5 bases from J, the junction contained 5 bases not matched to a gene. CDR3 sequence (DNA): TGCGCCAGCAGCTTGGGAGGACAGGGGGCGGTAGATACGCAGTATTTT. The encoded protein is CASSLGGQGAVDTQYF.

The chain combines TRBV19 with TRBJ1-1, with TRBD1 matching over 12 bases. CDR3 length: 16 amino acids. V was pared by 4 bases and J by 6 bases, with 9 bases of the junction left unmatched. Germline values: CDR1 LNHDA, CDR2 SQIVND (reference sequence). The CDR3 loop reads CASSTLGTGGSAEAFF. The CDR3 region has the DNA TGTGCCAGTAGTACCCTCGGGACAGGGGGCAGCGCTGAAGCTTTCTTT.

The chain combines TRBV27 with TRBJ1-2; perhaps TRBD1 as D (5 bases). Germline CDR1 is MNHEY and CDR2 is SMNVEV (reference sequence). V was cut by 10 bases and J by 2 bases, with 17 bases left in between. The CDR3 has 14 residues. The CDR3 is CATRLPGRNYGYTF. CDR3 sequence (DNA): TGTGCCACGCGTCTTCCGGGACGGAACTATGGCTACACCTTC.